This TCR beta chain was recorded in a study of yellow fever vaccine responses in identical twins. This clonotype was seen a few times. Its matching antigen is unknown. This CDR3 is built from 14 residues. V lost 4 bases and J 0 bases, leaving 10 bases between the germline ends. CDR1 is SQVTM and CDR2 is ANQGSEA in the germline V gene. Study-wide points: The authors reported partly convergent, partly personalized vaccine responses in identical twins.

Via MiXCR, TCRdb re-called the RT-PCR reads, giving one row per CDR3 protein. The table lists roughly 20,000 distinct CDR3 sequences, about two thirds of them singletons. This receptor was taken from a woman younger than 35 who received the yellow fever vaccine. The J gene is TRBJ2-1, the V gene TRBV29-1, with D perhaps TRBD1 (6 bases). Sequences were derived from T cells from blood (PBMCs), unsorted or a sorted subset (not recorded which), sampled before or after yellow fever vaccination (not recorded which). The CDR3 coding sequence is TGCAGCGTTGGTAGGGGACACTCCTACAATGAGCAGTTCTTC. Protein sequence: CSVGRGHSYNEQFF.